The sequence of this T cell receptor beta chain was determined in a study of cytomegalovirus exposure and HLA in healthy donors. PCR primers comprised 60 Vbeta and 13 Jbeta primers. Repertoires were generated with immunoSEQ multiplex PCR, while TCRdb's copy carries only in-frame clones and drops some. Among about 160,000 clones listed, 84% were seen once. This CDR3 spans 14 amino acids. The V gene lost 3 bases and the J gene lost 4 bases, with 10 bases spanning the gap. The V gene's germline CDR1 is SEHNR and CDR2 FQNEAQ (reference sequence). This clone was detected a few times. Sequencing was performed on PBMCs. This sequence originates from a man younger than 45 in good health and CMV-seronegative. V and J are TRBV7-9 and TRBJ1-3; D ambiguous. The CDR3 nucleotides are TGTGCCAGCAGCTTCCCGACTGAAGGAAACACCATATATTTT. This translates into CASSFPTEGNTIYF.